This T cell receptor (beta chain) is drawn from a study of human T cells and chemical hapten exposure. In germline, CDR1 is SQVTM, CDR2 ANQGSEA. The CDR3 loop spans 12 amino acids. Between the trimmed V and J ends, which lost 0 bases and 4 bases, there was a span of 5 bases. In the library, unique molecular identifiers were attached to individual cDNA molecules. From the RACE reads, TCRdb called clonotypes with MiXCR, one entry per CDR3 protein. Among roughly 100,000 distinct CDR3 sequences listed, approximately 12% were seen once. Documented time point: pre-sensitization, week 0. Treatment denoted: therapeutic diphenylcyclopropenone sensitization with weekly scalp DPC.

The sequence derives from a woman aged 45-65 years with alopecia areata. Some clones in this sample may be carry-over from other donors' samples. Sequenced material: whole blood, taken in connection with sensitization to the hapten diphenylcyclopropenone (DPC). The chain links TRBV29-1 to TRBJ2-3; unclear D gene. The CDR3 coding sequence is TGCAGCGTTGAAGATGGGCCAGATACGCAGTATTTT. Amino acid sequence: CSVEDGPDTQYF.